The present TCR beta chain was sequenced within a study of graft-versus-host responses after intestinal transplantation. About the study: Recipients had multivisceral, liver-intestinal, or isolated intestinal transplants.

TCRdb keeps only in-frame clones here, not all; method: immunoSEQ multiplex PCR. Of over 75,000 clones listed, 88% are singletons. Study-wide results and limits: GvH clones were identified in recipient marrow, with some first appearing in ileum or blood. Early post-transplant falls in HvG clones accompanied the peak levels of circulating GvH clones.

Trimming pared 4 bases from V and 6 bases from J, leaving 15 bases between. Germline assignment: CDR1 ENHRY and CDR2 SYGVKD. The CDR3 has 14 amino acids. Details on this clone: Its antigen is unidentified.

The chain joins TRBV10-3 to TRBJ1-1; D is undetermined. The sample here was unstimulated CD4+ T cells sorted from spleen or lymph node cells, taken before transplant. This TCR derives from a human donor who was the organ donor for an intestinal transplant. CDR3 amino acids: CAISAQVNPAEAFF. DNA of the CDR3: TGTGCCATCAGTGCTCAGGTCAACCCAGCTGAAGCTTTCTTT.